One and the same sample provided the 5 T cell receptor beta chains below, sequenced in a study of low-dose radiotherapy and immunotherapy resistance in tumors. Priming of first-strand cDNA relied on TRAV- and TRBV-specific primers (covering alpha and beta chains). PCR amplification of the TCRs was performed with Phusion for 20 PCR cycles, and it relied on a constant-region primer together with a V-primer adapter. TCRdb re-called the reads through MiXCR, storing one row per CDR3 protein. The table shows roughly 56,000 distinct CDR3 sequences, with less than 30% occurring only once. Time point defined: after trial treatment. The sample's treatment: LDRT plus nivolumab, ipilimumab, low-dose cyclophosphamide and aspirin (RACIN trial). Source: PBMCs, taken after low-dose radiotherapy plus immunotherapy. The receptors were sampled from a male donor with prostate cancer.

With respect to this clonotype: The conserved phenylalanine or tryptophan is not found at the CDR3 terminus, so this likely reflects a read error. V is TRBV5-3 and J is TRBJ2-3; D ambiguous. TRBV5-3 is given ORF status, its function remaining uncertain. This CDR3 has 12 residues. CDR3 amino acids: CASSLAADTQYY. The CDR3 nucleotides are TGTGCCAGCAGCTTGGCGGCAGATACGCAGTATTAT.

The chain has TRBV12-3 or TRBV12-4 and TRBJ2-7; 8 nucleotides line up with TRBD1. The trim removed 5 bases at V and 6 bases at J, leaving 27 bases unmatched. The CDR3 runs to 20 residues. In DNA form, the CDR3 reads TGTGCCAGCAGTCCCGCCGGACAGGGTCCTTCCCCCCTCGGTGGCGGCGAGCAGTACTTC. Translated, it gives CASSPAGQGPSPLGGGEQYF.

In the case of this clonotype: A far larger clone is one base from this, pointing to a likely read error. The chain is built from TRBV4-1 and TRBJ2-1; 8 nucleotides match TRBD2. V lost 2 bases and J lost 10; bases outside the gene matches: 10. This CDR3 is 15 amino acids long. Germline-derived CDR1 and CDR2 are MGHRA and YSYEKL. The CDR3 nucleotides are TGCGCCAGCAGCCAACAGGGACTAGGCTCCTACGAGCAGTTCTTC. Amino acids: CASSQQGLGSYEQFF.

This clonotype was recorded a few times. The gene calls are TRBV27 and TRBJ2-7; TRBD2 aligns across 8 bases. From germline, CDR1 is MNHEY and CDR2 SMNVEV (reference sequence). Unmatched junction bases numbered 5, after V lost 2 bases and J lost 2 bases. This CDR3 has 15 amino acids. DNA of the CDR3: TGTGCCAGCAGTTTACAGGGACTAGGCCCCTACGAGCAGTACTTC. Translating gives CASSLQGLGPYEQYF.

This clonotype was detected ten times or more. The J gene is TRBJ1-1, the V gene TRBV12-3 or TRBV12-4; D gene ambiguous. V was pared by 3 bases and J by 3 bases, with 11 bases between. This CDR3 has 14 amino acids. For the CDR3, the DNA is TGTGCCAGCAGTTTTGGGTACAGCCACACTGAAGCTTTCTTT. It encodes CASSFGYSHTEAFF.